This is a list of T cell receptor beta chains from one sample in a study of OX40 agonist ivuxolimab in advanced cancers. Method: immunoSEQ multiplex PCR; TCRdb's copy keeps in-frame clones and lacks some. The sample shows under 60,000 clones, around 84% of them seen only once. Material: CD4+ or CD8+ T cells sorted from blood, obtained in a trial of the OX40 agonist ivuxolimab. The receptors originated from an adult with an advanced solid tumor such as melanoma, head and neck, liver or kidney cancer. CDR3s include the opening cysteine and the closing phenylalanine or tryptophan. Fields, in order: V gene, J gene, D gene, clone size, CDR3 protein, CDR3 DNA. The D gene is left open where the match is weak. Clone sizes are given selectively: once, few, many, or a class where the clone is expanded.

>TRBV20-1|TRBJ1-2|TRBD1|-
CSAPTGSDYTF
TGCAGTGCTCCGACAGGGTCCGACTACACCTTC
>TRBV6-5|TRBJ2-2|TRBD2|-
CASSYRAGGGTGELFF
TGTGCCAGCAGTTACAGAGCGGGGGGGGGAACCGGGGAGCTGTTTTTT
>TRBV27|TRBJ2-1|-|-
CASSFKASSYNEQFF
TGTGCCAGCAGTTTTAAAGCCAGCTCCTACAATGAGCAGTTCTTC
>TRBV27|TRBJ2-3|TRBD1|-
CASRRGQNRDTQYF
TGTGCCAGCAGGAGGGGGCAGAATCGGGATACGCAGTATTTT
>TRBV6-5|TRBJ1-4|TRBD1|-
CASSTDRDSNEKLFF
TGTGCCAGCAGTACAGACAGGGATTCTAATGAAAAACTGTTTTTT
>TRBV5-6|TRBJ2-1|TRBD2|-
CASSSPPLVAGAEQFF
TGTGCCAGCAGCTCACCCCCCTTAGTGGCGGGAGCTGAGCAGTTCTTC
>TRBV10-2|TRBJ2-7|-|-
CASSEVVRGRDEQYF
TGCGCCAGCAGTGAGGTTGTCAGGGGGAGGGACGAGCAGTACTTC
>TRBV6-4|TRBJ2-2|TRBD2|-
CASSPGLENGELFF
TGTGCCAGCAGCCCGGGACTAGAGAACGGGGAGCTGTTTTTT
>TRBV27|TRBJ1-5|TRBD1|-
CASSPGQGTQPQHF
TGTGCCAGCAGTCCGGGACAGGGGACTCAGCCCCAGCATTTT
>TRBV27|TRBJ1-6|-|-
CASSLTRESNNSPLHF
TGTGCCAGCAGTTTAACCCGAGAGAGTAATAATTCACCCCTCCACTTT
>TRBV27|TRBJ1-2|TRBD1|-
CASSIGQGDGYTF
TGTGCCAGCAGCATCGGACAGGGGGATGGCTACACCTTC
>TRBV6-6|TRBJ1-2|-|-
CASSYSASYYGYTF
TGTGCCAGCAGTTACTCGGCAAGTTACTATGGCTACACCTTC
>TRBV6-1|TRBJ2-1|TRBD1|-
CASSWTGYNEQFF
TGTGCCAGCAGCTGGACAGGCTACAATGAGCAGTTCTTC
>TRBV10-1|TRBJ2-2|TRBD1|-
CATRFSTGGTGELFF
TGCGCCACCAGGTTCTCGACAGGGGGCACCGGGGAGCTGTTTTTT
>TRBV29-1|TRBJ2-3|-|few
CSVWGEVSSTDTQYF
TGCAGCGTCTGGGGGGAAGTATCTAGCACAGATACGCAGTATTTT
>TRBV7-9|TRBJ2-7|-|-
CASSHEAGRLYEQYF
TGTGCCAGCAGCCACGAGGCGGGGAGGCTCTACGAGCAGTACTTC
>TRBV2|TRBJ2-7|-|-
CASMGRIYEQYF
TGTGCCAGCATGGGCCGTATCTACGAGCAGTACTTC
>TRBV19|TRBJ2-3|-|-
CASSIGIVTAQVDTQYF
TGTGCCAGTAGTATAGGAATAGTGACGGCACAGGTGGATACGCAGTATTTT
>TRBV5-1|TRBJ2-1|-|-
CASSFGTGRSYNEQFF
TGCGCCAGCAGCTTTGGGACTGGGAGATCCTACAATGAGCAGTTCTTC
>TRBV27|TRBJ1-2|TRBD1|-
CASSLSGQGTPYGYTF
TGTGCCAGCAGTTTATCTGGACAGGGGACCCCCTATGGCTACACCTTC
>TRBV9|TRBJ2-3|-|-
CASSVDWGGQTDTQYF
TGTGCCAGCAGCGTAGATTGGGGGGGCCAGACAGATACGCAGTATTTT
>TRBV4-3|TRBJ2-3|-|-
CASSQVSFADTQYF
TGCGCCAGCAGCCAAGTTAGTTTTGCAGATACGCAGTATTTT
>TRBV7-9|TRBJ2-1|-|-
CASSLDGGHNEQFF
TGTGCCAGCAGCTTGGACGGGGGTCACAATGAGCAGTTCTTC
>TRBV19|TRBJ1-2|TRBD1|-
CASSISLTGQGYGYTF
TGTGCCAGTAGTATCTCGCTTACGGGACAGGGCTATGGCTACACCTTC
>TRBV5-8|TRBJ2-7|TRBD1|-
CASSPPRTGSSYEQYF
TGTGCCAGCAGCCCGCCCCGGACAGGGAGCTCCTACGAGCAGTACTTC
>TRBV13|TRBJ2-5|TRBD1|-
CASSHLSGQAQETQYF
TGTGCCAGCAGCCACCTCTCCGGACAGGCACAAGAGACCCAGTACTTC
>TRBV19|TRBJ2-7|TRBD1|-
CASALQGAYEQYF
TGTGCCAGTGCCTTACAGGGGGCTTACGAGCAGTACTTC
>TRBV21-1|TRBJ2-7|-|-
CASSKGQGTFYEQYF
TGTGCCAGCAGCAAAGGACAGGGGACTTTCTACGAGCAGTACTTC
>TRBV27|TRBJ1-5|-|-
CASSLGYSNQPQHF
TGTGCCAGCAGCCTAGGTTATAGCAATCAGCCCCAGCATTTT
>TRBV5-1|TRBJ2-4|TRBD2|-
CASSPGTSGGLDIQYF
TGCGCCAGCAGCCCGGGGACTAGCGGGGGGTTGGACATTCAGTACTTC
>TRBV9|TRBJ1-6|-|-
CASSPGPGLHSPLHF
TGTGCCAGCAGCCCCGGCCCTGGTTTACATTCACCCCTCCACTTT
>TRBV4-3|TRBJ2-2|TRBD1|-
CASSQGTGTNTGELFF
TGCGCCAGCAGCCAAGGGACAGGGACCAACACCGGGGAGCTGTTTTTT
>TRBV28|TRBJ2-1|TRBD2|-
CASSPSGTGTSGYPRWNEQFF
TGTGCCAGCAGTCCGTCTGGGACAGGGACTAGCGGGTACCCCAGGTGGAATGAGCAGTTCTTC
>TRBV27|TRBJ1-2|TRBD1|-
CASSSRGQGAGYGYTF
TGTGCCAGCAGTTCCCGGGGACAGGGGGCCGGCTATGGCTACACCTTC
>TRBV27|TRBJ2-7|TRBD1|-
CASSLAQGSYEQYF
TGTGCCAGCAGTTTGGCACAGGGGTCCTACGAGCAGTACTTC
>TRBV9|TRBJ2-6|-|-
CASSVSKANVLTF
TGTGCCAGCAGCGTCTCGAAGGCCAACGTCCTGACTTTC
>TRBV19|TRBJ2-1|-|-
CASSMSGGSNEQFF
TGTGCCAGTAGTATGAGTGGGGGAAGCAATGAGCAGTTCTTC
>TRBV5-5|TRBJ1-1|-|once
CASSMTVNTEAFF
TGTGCCAGCAGCATGACAGTGAACACTGAAGCTTTCTTT
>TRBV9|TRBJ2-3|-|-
CASSVVGTTDTQYF
TGTGCCAGCAGCGTAGTGGGGACCACAGATACGCAGTATTTT
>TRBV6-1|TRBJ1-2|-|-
CASRGSYGYTF
TGTGCCAGCAGGGGTAGCTATGGCTACACCTTC
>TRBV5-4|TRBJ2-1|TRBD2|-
CASSPLAGGPGISSYNEQFF
TGTGCCAGCAGCCCCTTAGCGGGAGGGCCTGGGATTTCCTCCTACAATGAGCAGTTCTTC
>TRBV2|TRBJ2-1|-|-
CASFGVPNNEQFF
TGTGCCAGCTTCGGAGTGCCCAACAATGAGCAGTTCTTC
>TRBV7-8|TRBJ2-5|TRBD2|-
CATTVAGVETQYF
TGTGCCACGACCGTAGCGGGAGTAGAGACCCAGTACTTC
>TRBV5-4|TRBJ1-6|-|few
CASSTRGYNSPLHF
TGTGCCAGCAGCACCAGGGGTTATAATTCACCCCTCCACTTT
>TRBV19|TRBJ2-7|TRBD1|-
CASIGQGDYEQYF
TGTGCCAGTATTGGACAGGGGGACTACGAGCAGTACTTC
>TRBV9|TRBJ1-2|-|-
CASSVDEGLSRYGYTF
TGTGCCAGCAGCGTAGATGAGGGGCTATCACGCTATGGCTACACCTTC
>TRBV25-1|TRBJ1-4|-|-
CASSAGAGRGEKLFF
TGTGCCAGCAGTGCCGGGGCAGGGCGTGGAGAAAAACTGTTTTTT
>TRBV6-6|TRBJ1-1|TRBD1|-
CASSYPRQGGRTEAFF
TGTGCCAGCAGTTACCCCAGACAGGGAGGGAGAACTGAAGCTTTCTTT
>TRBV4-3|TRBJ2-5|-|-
CASSQGGLQETQYF
TGCGCCAGCAGCCAGGGTGGGCTACAAGAGACCCAGTACTTC
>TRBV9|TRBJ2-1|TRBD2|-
CASSPGLAGGHNEQFF
TGTGCCAGCAGCCCGGGGTTAGCGGGTGGCCACAATGAGCAGTTCTTC
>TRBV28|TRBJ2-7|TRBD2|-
CASSKTSGTVYEQYF
TGTGCCAGCAGTAAGACTAGCGGGACAGTCTACGAGCAGTACTTC
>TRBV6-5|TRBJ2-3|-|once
CASSLAGTDTQYF
TGTGCCAGCAGCCTAGCAGGGACAGATACGCAGTATTTT
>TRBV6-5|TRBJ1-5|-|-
CASSYLEGYNQPQHF
TGTGCCAGCAGTTACTTGGAGGGTTACAATCAGCCCCAGCATTTT
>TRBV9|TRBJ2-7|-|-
CASSVARGGDEQYF
TGTGCCAGCAGCGTAGCTCGGGGAGGCGACGAGCAGTACTTC
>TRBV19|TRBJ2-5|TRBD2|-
CASSIGTSGVQETQYF
TGTGCCAGTAGTATCGGGACTAGCGGGGTTCAAGAGACCCAGTACTTC
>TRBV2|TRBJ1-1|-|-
CASSERGGTTEAFF
TGTGCCAGCAGTGAAAGGGGGGGGACCACTGAAGCTTTCTTT
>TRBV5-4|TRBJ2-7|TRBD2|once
CASSRPGLAGGEQYF
TGTGCCAGCAGCCGCCCGGGACTAGCGGGGGGCGAGCAGTACTTC
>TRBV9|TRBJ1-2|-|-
CASSPIVGQVGGYGYTF
TGTGCCAGCAGCCCCATAGTGGGGCAGGTTGGAGGCTATGGCTACACCTTC
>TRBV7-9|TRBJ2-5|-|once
CASSFKAEQETQYF
TGTGCCAGCAGCTTTAAAGCGGAGCAAGAGACCCAGTACTTC